This T cell receptor beta chain was captured in a study of spatial heterogeneity in lung cancer (dated by TCRdb to about 2019). General notes on the study: Donors were 72 patients with early-stage, untreated non-small cell lung cancer from the lung TRACERx cohort. Follow-up PBMC samples were sequenced whenever the samples were available, and the median time to follow-up was around 2 years after resection. Beta-chain transcripts were consistently detected in greater numbers than alpha-chain transcripts, which likely reflects a higher abundance of beta-chain transcripts. In the raw uncorrected reads, each unique combination of TCR and UMI appeared on average more than ten times. In non-small cell lung cancer, the study quantitatively compared TCR alpha and beta repertoires across several tumor regions, matched nontumor lung, and blood. The study linked features of the TCR repertoire to counts of nonsynonymous mutations, which were determined by whole-exome sequencing of tumor tissue. At surgery, around 200 tumor regions, around 67 matched nontumor lung samples and 56 PBMC samples were TCR-sequenced for both alpha and beta chains.

Broader findings and caveats from the paper: Only about 15 patients were included in comparisons of baseline and follow-up blood repertoires. Additional single-cell paired TCR alpha and beta sequencing was considered necessary to confirm, at a functional level, the hypothesis that regional TCRs recognize regional mutations. Ubiquitous expanded tumor TCRs showed up in blood more often at tumor resection than at routine follow-up.

The sample's time point label, in plain terms: blood at routine non-recurrence follow-up after resection. Without any cell sorting, TCR sequencing was performed on whole RNA extracted either from tumor and nontumor lung tissue or from cryopreserved PBMC samples. A patient was chosen for TCR sequencing only when enough RNA was available from at least two tumor regions. The germline V gene (reference sequence) supplies CDR1 DFQATT and CDR2 SNEGSKA. The CDR3, from cysteine to phenylalanine, totals 13 residues. The DNA shown is the 39-base CDR3, in frame from base 1. Relative to germline, V is 3 bases shorter and J is 4 bases shorter, with 12 bases between their ends. Libraries were built with 5' RACE. The data were produced on a NextSeq 500. To allow correction of PCR and sequencing errors, the TCR library protocol tagged every TCR cDNA molecule with a unique molecular identifier. In the authors' own workflow: TCR identification, UMI-based error correction and CDR3 extraction were all carried out with Decombinator tools. Expanded TCRs were defined as those above a frequency of 2 per 1,000, corresponding to the top 1% of the tumor frequency distribution. Renyi diversity was computed with the R vegan package after each repertoire had been subsampled 100 times to 5,000 TCRs. To build CDR3 similarity networks, amino acid triplet string-kernel similarity was used, and CDR3s were connected when their pairwise similarity was above 0.82. TCRdb trimmed public reads at Q25 via fastp, called clones via MiXCR and kept in-frame beta chains. For every CDR3 protein sequence, its rows merge into one entry that carries the most common genes and DNA. The V and J calls here are based on TCRdb, not the publication. This sample has about 87,000 distinct CDR3 sequences in its table, and 15% to 20% of those were observed once. Roughly a fifth of the sample goes to the ten largest clones.

This clonotype has a handful of counts. Which antigen it targets is not known. Per-base qualities were not stored, and no clone one base away is much larger. The sequenced sample was PBMCs, obtained at follow-up. The chain links TRBV20-1 with TRBJ1-2; the D gene lacks a confident call. This sequence originates from a male donor with early-stage non-small cell lung cancer. The encoded CDR3 is CSASGEVGYGYTF. The nucleotide sequence is given as TGCAGTGCTAGTGGGGAGGTCGGCTATGGCTACACCTTC.